This is a list of T cell receptor beta chains from one sample in a study of blood T cell repertoires in COVID-19. This table comes from immunoSEQ multiplex PCR, and its TCRdb copy is limited to in-frame clones, with some not included. The sample consists of under 300,000 clones, around 85% of them appearing once. The specimen sequenced was peripheral blood. The source is a man aged 55 to 70 with acute or convalescent COVID-19. CDR3s include the opening cysteine and the closing phenylalanine or tryptophan. The D gene is left open where the match is weak. Not all rows give a size; the values are once, few, many and, for expanded clones, a class.

D	size	V	J	CDR3	DNA
TRBD2	.	TRBV6-5	TRBJ2-5	CASSYSTSGSRETQYF	TGTGCCAGCAGTTACTCGACTAGCGGGAGTCGGGAGACCCAGTACTTC
.	.	TRBV7-8	TRBJ2-1	CASSLERASDNEQFF	TGTGCCAGCAGCTTAGAACGAGCTAGCGACAATGAGCAGTTCTTC
TRBD1	.	TRBV18	TRBJ2-7	CASSPGTGVYEQYF	TGTGCCAGCTCACCCGGGACAGGGGTATACGAGCAGTACTTC
.	.	TRBV7-2	TRBJ2-1	CASSFTTLEQFF	TGTGCCAGCAGCTTCACTACCTTGGAGCAGTTCTTC
.	.	TRBV2	TRBJ1-5	CASTNRVDQPQHF	TGTGCCAGCACAAACCGGGTAGATCAGCCCCAGCATTTT
TRBD1	.	TRBV7-2	TRBJ1-6	CASSSGTGVRSPLHF	TGTGCCAGCAGCTCCGGGACAGGGGTTAGGTCACCCCTCCACTTT
.	once	TRBV4-3	TRBJ1-1	CASSQDGFGGGTEAFF	TGCGCCAGCAGCCAAGACGGATTCGGGGGGGGCACTGAAGCTTTCTTT
.	.	TRBV6-4	TRBJ1-1	CASSPQGNTEAFF	TGTGCCAGCAGCCCTCAGGGGAACACTGAAGCTTTCTTT
TRBD1	.	TRBV9	TRBJ1-2	CASSGQGARGDYGYTF	TGTGCCAGCAGCGGACAGGGGGCACGTGGGGACTATGGCTACACCTTC
.	.	TRBV7-2	TRBJ2-1	CASSSLVSNEQFF	TGTGCCAGCAGCTCGTTAGTTAGCAATGAGCAGTTCTTC
.	few	TRBV19	TRBJ1-5	CASSIEGANYQPQHF	TGTGCCAGTAGTATAGAGGGCGCGAATTATCAGCCCCAGCATTTT
TRBD2	.	TRBV2	TRBJ2-7	CASSAAGGGTYEQYF	TGTGCCAGCAGTGCCGCTGGCGGGGGGACCTACGAGCAGTACTTC
TRBD1	.	TRBV10-1	TRBJ1-5	CASSRTGAQGNQPQHF	TGCGCCAGCAGTCGGACAGGGGCGCAAGGCAATCAGCCCCAGCATTTT
TRBD2	.	TRBV19	TRBJ2-3	CASSMGTSGFPDTQYF	TGTGCCAGTAGTATGGGGACTAGCGGGTTTCCAGATACGCAGTATTTT
TRBD2	.	TRBV4-1	TRBJ2-3	CASSPLFLRERTDTQYF	TGCGCCAGCAGCCCCCTCTTTCTGCGGGAGAGAACAGATACGCAGTATTTT
TRBD1	.	TRBV5-4	TRBJ1-6	CASSLQGEDSPLHF	TGTGCCAGCAGCTTGCAGGGGGAGGATTCACCCCTCCACTTT
TRBD1	.	TRBV28	TRBJ2-7	CASRTGNSPYEQYF	TGTGCCAGCAGGACAGGGAATAGCCCCTACGAGCAGTACTTC
.	once	TRBV7-2	TRBJ1-1	CASSFQDNTEAFF	TGTGCCAGCAGCTTTCAGGATAACACTGAAGCTTTCTTT
.	.	TRBV5-1	TRBJ1-2	CASSLAFNRAAVGYTF	TGCGCCAGCAGCTTGGCCTTTAACAGGGCCGCGGTAGGCTACACCTTC
.	.	TRBV5-1	TRBJ1-4	CASSLAGLTNEKLFF	TGCGCCAGCAGCTTGGCAGGGTTAACTAATGAAAAACTGTTTTTT
TRBD2	.	TRBV11-3	TRBJ2-3	CASSLGPGRADTQYF	TGTGCCAGCAGCTTAGGCCCTGGGAGGGCAGATACGCAGTATTTT
TRBD1	.	TRBV6-6	TRBJ1-2	CASTTGDGYTF	TGTGCCAGTACGACAGGGGATGGCTACACCTTC
TRBD2	.	TRBV2	TRBJ2-2	CASRRGVDGELFF	TGTGCCAGCCGCCGGGGGGTGGACGGGGAGCTGTTTTTT
TRBD2	.	TRBV7-9	TRBJ2-1	CASSLSPGRGLNEQFF	TGTGCCAGCAGCTTATCTCCGGGGAGGGGTTTAAATGAGCAGTTCTTC
TRBD2	.	TRBV6-2/TRBV6-3	TRBJ2-3	CASSALAVSITDTQYF	TGTGCCAGCAGTGCTCTAGCGGTTTCCATCACAGATACGCAGTATTTT
TRBD1	.	TRBV6-1	TRBJ2-2	CASRDDRGRTGELFF	TGTGCCAGCCGTGATGACAGGGGGCGGACCGGGGAGCTGTTTTTT
TRBD1	.	TRBV30	TRBJ1-1	CAWSSDRDTEAFF	TGTGCCTGGAGTTCCGACAGGGACACTGAAGCTTTCTTT